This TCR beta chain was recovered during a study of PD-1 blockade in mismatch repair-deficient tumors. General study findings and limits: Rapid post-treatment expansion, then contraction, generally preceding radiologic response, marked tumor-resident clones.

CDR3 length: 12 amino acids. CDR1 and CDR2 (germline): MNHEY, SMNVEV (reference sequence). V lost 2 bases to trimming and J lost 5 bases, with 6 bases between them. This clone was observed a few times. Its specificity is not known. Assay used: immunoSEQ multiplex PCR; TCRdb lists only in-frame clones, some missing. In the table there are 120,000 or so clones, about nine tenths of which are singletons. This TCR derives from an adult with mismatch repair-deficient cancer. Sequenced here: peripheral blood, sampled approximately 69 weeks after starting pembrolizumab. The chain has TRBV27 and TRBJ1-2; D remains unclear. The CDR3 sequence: CASSLRGYGYTF. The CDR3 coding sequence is TGTGCCAGCAGTTTACGCGGGTATGGCTACACCTTC.